These T cell receptor beta chains were read from a single sample in a study of CD4+ T cells in melanoma. Clones were read by immunoSEQ multiplex PCR, and TCRdb kept only the in-frame ones, dropping some. The data show tens of thousands of clones, about 72% seen once. The sample comprised tumor tissue. These TCRs come from a human donor with melanoma. CDR3s include the opening cysteine and the closing phenylalanine or tryptophan. D genes are given only for firm matches. Some rows mark clone size as missing; the rest say once, few, many or name a class of expanded clone.

CDR3: CASRGGVSTDTQYF; DNA: TGTGCCAGCAGAGGGGGGGTTTCCACAGATACGCAGTATTTT; D: -; J: TRBJ2-3; size: few; V: TRBV13
CDR3: CAWSVQGSCTF; DNA: TGTGCCTGGAGTGTACAGGGCTCGTGCACCTTC; D: -; J: TRBJ1-2; size: -; V: TRBV30
CDR3: CASSYSLGQPNAEAFF; DNA: TGTGCCAGCAGTTACTCTCTCGGACAGCCGAACGCTGAAGCTTTCTTT; D: -; J: TRBJ1-1; size: -; V: TRBV6-5
CDR3: CASSPTTGTGNYEQYF; DNA: TGTGCCAGCAGCCCAACTACCGGGACAGGTAACTACGAGCAGTACTTC; D: TRBD1; J: TRBJ2-7; size: many; V: TRBV7-8
CDR3: CASSSGFYGYTF; DNA: TGTGCCAGCAGCTCAGGGTTCTATGGCTACACCTTC; D: -; J: TRBJ1-2; size: few; V: TRBV11-2
CDR3: CASSLGWGRVGQETQYF; DNA: TGTGCCAGCAGCTTAGGGTGGGGGAGGGTCGGCCAAGAGACCCAGTACTTC; D: TRBD2; J: TRBJ2-5; size: few; V: TRBV7-9
CDR3: CASSQGPGSSYEQYF; DNA: TGTGCCAGCAGCCAAGGACCAGGGAGCTCCTACGAGCAGTACTTC; D: -; J: TRBJ2-7; size: many; V: TRBV4-2
CDR3: CAWNRRRQETQYF; DNA: TGTGCCTGGAATAGACGGCGACAAGAGACCCAGTACTTC; D: -; J: TRBJ2-5; size: -; V: TRBV30
CDR3: CASSFTGSGANVLTF; DNA: TGTGCCAGCAGTTTTACAGGCTCTGGGGCCAACGTCCTGACTTTC; D: -; J: TRBJ2-6; size: -; V: TRBV27
CDR3: CAWRGTLLNYGYTF; DNA: TGTGCCTGGAGGGGGACTCTTCTTAACTATGGCTACACCTTC; D: -; J: TRBJ1-2; size: few; V: TRBV30
CDR3: CAIHREKGIDTQYF; DNA: TGTGCCATCCACCGGGAGAAAGGCATAGATACGCAGTATTTT; D: -; J: TRBJ2-3; size: -; V: TRBV2
CDR3: CASSQRLQRNTEAFF; DNA: TGTGCCAGCAGCCAGAGACTACAGAGGAACACTGAAGCTTTCTTT; D: -; J: TRBJ1-1; size: -; V: TRBV11-2